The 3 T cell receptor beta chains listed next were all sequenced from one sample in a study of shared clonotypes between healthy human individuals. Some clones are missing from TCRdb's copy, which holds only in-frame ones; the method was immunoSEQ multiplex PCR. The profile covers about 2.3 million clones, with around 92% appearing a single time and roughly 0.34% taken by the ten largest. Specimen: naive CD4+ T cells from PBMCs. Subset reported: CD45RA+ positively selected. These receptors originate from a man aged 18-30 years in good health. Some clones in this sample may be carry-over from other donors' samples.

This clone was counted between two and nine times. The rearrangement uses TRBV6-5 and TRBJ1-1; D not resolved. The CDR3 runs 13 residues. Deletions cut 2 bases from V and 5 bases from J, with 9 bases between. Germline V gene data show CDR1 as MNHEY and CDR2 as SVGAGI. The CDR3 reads CASSYVGRTEAFF. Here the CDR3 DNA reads TGTGCCAGCAGTTACGTGGGGAGGACTGAAGCTTTCTTT.

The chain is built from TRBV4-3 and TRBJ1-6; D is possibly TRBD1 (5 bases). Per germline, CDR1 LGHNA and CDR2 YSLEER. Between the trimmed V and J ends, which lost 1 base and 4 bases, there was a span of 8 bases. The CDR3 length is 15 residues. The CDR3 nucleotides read TGCGCCAGCAGCCAAGGGGCAGGGTATAATTCACCCCTCCACTTT. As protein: CASSQGAGYNSPLHF.

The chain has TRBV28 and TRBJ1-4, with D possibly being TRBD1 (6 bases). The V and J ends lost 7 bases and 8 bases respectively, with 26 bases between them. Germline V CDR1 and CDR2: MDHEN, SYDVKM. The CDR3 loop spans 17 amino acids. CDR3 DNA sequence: TGTGCCAGCAAGCCTCCGGGACACGCCGGTCTCGGAGAAAAACTGTTTTTT. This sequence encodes CASKPPGHAGLGEKLFF.